This section outlines one T cell receptor beta chain sequence together with its context. Its antigen has not been determined. Its ends do not fully match the called genes, so a read error is possible. The source of the sample is a study of glioma-infiltrating T cells (dated by TCRdb to about 2016). Study-level background: The study sequenced TCR alpha- and beta-chain repertoires from glioma tissue, from non-neoplastic brain tissue and from matched peripheral blood mononuclear cells. Each tissue-infiltrating repertoire was compared with the same patient's peripheral blood repertoire to measure divergence between tissue and blood T-cell populations. The paired cohort comprised three low-grade glioma patients, about eight primary glioblastoma patients and three non-glioma patients contributing non-neoplastic brain tissue.

Looking up the germline V gene (reference sequence) yields CDR1 MNHEY and CDR2 SMNVEV. The CDR3 goes from the cysteine to the phenylalanine over 14 residues. Of all the DNA, just the CDR3 is kept, 42 bases in frame from base 1. TCR alpha and beta CDR3 regions were amplified with the iRepertoire nested amplicon-rescue multiplex PCR (arm-PCR) platform from RNA. For one-step reverse transcription and amplification, 100-400 ng of tissue mRNA or PBMC total RNA was used as input. After bead purification, a secondary multiplex PCR added Illumina adapters, and libraries were gel-purified between 200 and 400 bp. Internal 6-nucleotide barcodes were carried by the libraries and were used for demultiplexing. The libraries were sequenced on an Illumina MiSeq using 2x220 or 2x250 nucleotide paired-end reads. In the paper's pipeline: Paired reads were merged with FLASH 1.2.11 and aligned to the GRCh37 human genome with BWA-MEM before extracting TRA and TRB reads. For V and J assignment, an IMGT-derived reference of cassette sequences and CDR3 motifs that included pseudogenes was used. Reads were translated in three frames, and productive CDR3s were defined as those with a C...FGXG motif and no stop codons. A clonotype was defined as a unique combination of a V-J cassette pair and a CDR3 amino acid sequence. Reads were filtered by Hamming distance, with the threshold set by the sequence error rate of each sample in mapped regions. TCRdb reworked the public reads: Q25 trimming with fastp, MiXCR clone assembly, productive beta chains retained. When rows share a CDR3 protein, they turn into one entry using the most common DNA and genes. It is TCRdb's table, rather than the study itself, that gives the V and J calls and clone size. Here the sample has roughly 190,000 distinct CDR3 sequences; approximately 30% occur a single time. Of the sample, roughly a fifth is held by the ten largest clones.

Broader findings and caveats from the paper: In non-neoplastic patients, VJ-independent divergence between tissue and blood fell below expectation, whereas in all gliomas, and especially in low-grade gliomas, the divergence rose above expectation. Very few CDR3 sequences were shared between tissue and blood, attributed to high CDR3 diversity and limited sampling. Group comparisons rested on small numbers: three non-neoplastic, three low-grade glioma and several glioblastoma patients.

The chain couples TRBV27 to TRBJ2-5, with the D gene uncertain. Material for sequencing was glioma tissue, nonneoplastic brain tissue, or PBMCs (not recorded which). The TCR sequence derives from a human donor with low-grade glioma or glioblastoma, undergoing nonglioma brain surgery, or in good health (not recorded which). The nucleotide sequence reads TGTGCCCGCAGTTCCCGGGTACGCCAAGAGCCCCAGTCCTTC. It codes for CARSSRVRQEPQSF.